These T cell receptor beta chains were read from a single sample in a study of human thymus T cells. Profiling relied on immunoSEQ multiplex PCR, and the TCRdb table lists in-frame clones only, not all of them. Here the sample spans about 50,000 clones, roughly 94% being singletons. The sample comprised blood. These receptors came from a girl less than two years old with a congenital heart defect but otherwise immunologically healthy. CDR3s include the opening cysteine and the closing phenylalanine or tryptophan. Clone size is stated in some rows and not others, as once, few, many or a class when expanded.

V gene	clone size	J gene	CDR3 protein
TRBV4-1	NA	TRBJ2-1	CASSQGYLSRNYNEQFF
TRBV7-9	NA	TRBJ2-3	CASSLIGDTQYF
TRBV15	NA	TRBJ2-1	CATSTQGAGAHDEQFF
TRBV5-1	NA	TRBJ1-2	CASSLAWGSGYTF
TRBV4-1	NA	TRBJ2-1	CASSPGLAVGHEQFF
TRBV30	NA	TRBJ2-3	CAWDGPGGPKADTQYF
TRBV4-3	NA	TRBJ2-7	CASSQQTGAAYEQYF
TRBV6-4	NA	TRBJ2-5	CASRDSSIQETQYF
TRBV25-1	NA	TRBJ2-3	CASSEYAPDTQYF
TRBV15	few	TRBJ1-4	CATSRDRVGGEKLFF
TRBV28	NA	TRBJ2-3	CASSLFGLAPLTDTQYF
TRBV6-5	few	TRBJ1-1	CASSYSTGDTEAFF
TRBV4-2	NA	TRBJ2-7	CASSLVPGLAYYEQYF
TRBV6-9	NA	TRBJ1-1	CASRVRTGKNTEAFF
TRBV18	NA	TRBJ1-4	CASSPLRDSNEKLFF
TRBV4-3	NA	TRBJ1-2	CASSQDWQGDGGYTF
TRBV28	NA	TRBJ2-1	CASSPPRTASYNEQFF
TRBV10-3	NA	TRBJ2-2	CAIEGFPGELFF
TRBV30	NA	TRBJ1-1	CAWRDFGSTEAFF
TRBV5-1	NA	TRBJ2-3	CASSSRGSGRTDTQYF
TRBV30	NA	TRBJ1-5	CAWSQGALVNQPQHF
TRBV7-8	NA	TRBJ2-5	CASSVQATPGETQYF
TRBV10-1	NA	TRBJ2-7	CASSEGLAGFYEQYF
TRBV5-1	NA	TRBJ2-1	CASSWTDSSYNEQFF
TRBV7-8	once	TRBJ2-1	CASSLYGMPEDEQFF
TRBV2	NA	TRBJ2-3	CASSESSGGSDTQYF
TRBV25-1	NA	TRBJ2-3	CASIGTGTDTQYF
TRBV7-2	NA	TRBJ2-3	CASSFRQQSGTSGGTQYF
TRBV30	few	TRBJ1-2	CAWSVGSGYGYTF
TRBV7-9	NA	TRBJ2-3	CASSLGGTDTQYF
TRBV4-1	once	TRBJ2-7	CASSPGAVYEQYF
TRBV5-4	NA	TRBJ1-2	CASTSPGQNYGYTF
TRBV5-1	NA	TRBJ2-2	CASSFGDRGNTGELFF
TRBV14	few	TRBJ2-7	CASSLGLVGLYEQYF
TRBV21-1	NA	TRBJ2-5	CASSHSGTGYQETQYF
TRBV2	NA	TRBJ1-6	CASSVVQGARGSPLHF
TRBV28	NA	TRBJ1-3	CASRGWSGNTIYF
TRBV27	NA	TRBJ2-7	CASSFGQGRNEQYF
TRBV15	NA	TRBJ1-6	CATSRGEEGPNSPLHF
TRBV2	once	TRBJ2-2	CASSTSGQGGTGELFF
TRBV27	NA	TRBJ2-7	CASRGTGRYEQYF